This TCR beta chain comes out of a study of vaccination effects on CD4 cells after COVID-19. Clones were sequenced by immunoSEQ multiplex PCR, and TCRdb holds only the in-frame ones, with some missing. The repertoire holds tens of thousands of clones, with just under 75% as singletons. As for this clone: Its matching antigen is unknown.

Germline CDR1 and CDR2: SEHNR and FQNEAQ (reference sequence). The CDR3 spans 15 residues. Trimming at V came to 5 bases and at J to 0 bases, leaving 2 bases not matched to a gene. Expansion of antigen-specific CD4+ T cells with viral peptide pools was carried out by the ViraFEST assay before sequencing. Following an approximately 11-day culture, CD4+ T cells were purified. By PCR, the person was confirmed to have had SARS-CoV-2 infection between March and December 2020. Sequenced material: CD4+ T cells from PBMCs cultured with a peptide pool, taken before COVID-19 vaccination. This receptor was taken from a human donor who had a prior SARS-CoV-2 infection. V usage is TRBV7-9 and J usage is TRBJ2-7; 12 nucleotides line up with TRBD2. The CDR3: CASSLTSGGSYEQYF. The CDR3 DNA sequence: TGTGCCAGCAGCCTGACTAGCGGGGGCTCCTACGAGCAGTACTTC.